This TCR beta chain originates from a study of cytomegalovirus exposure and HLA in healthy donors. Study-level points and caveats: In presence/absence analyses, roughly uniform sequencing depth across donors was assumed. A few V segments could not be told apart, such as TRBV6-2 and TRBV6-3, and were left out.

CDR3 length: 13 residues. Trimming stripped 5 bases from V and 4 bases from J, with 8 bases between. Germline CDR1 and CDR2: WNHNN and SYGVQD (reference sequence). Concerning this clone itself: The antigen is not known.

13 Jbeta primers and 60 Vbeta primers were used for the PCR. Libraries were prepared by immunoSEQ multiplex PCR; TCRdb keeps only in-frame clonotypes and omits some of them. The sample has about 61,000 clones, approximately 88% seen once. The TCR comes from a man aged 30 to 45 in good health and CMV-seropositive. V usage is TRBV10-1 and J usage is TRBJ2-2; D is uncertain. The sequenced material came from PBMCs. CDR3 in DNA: TGCGCCAGCAGTAGGTACAGCACCGGGGAGCTGTTTTTT. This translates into CASSRYSTGELFF.